This TCR beta chain was sequenced during a study of CD8 T cells in ankylosing spondylitis. A note on this clonotype: What it recognizes is unknown.

Findings of the study overall: Disease-associated clonotypes exhibited CD8+ identity and were relatively infrequent in peripheral blood.

Germline CDR1 reads MNHEY; CDR2 reads SMNVEV (reference sequence). There are 15 residues in the CDR3. Trimming cost V 0 bases and J 4 bases, with 9 bases left between them. Construction of TCR beta libraries was performed using quantitative 5'-RACE with molecular barcodes. TCRdb reanalysed the 5' RACE reads using MiXCR and keeps one entry per CDR3 protein. The table has over 25,000 distinct CDR3 sequences, approximately 15% seen once. The sequenced sample was blood. The sequence was collected from a male donor with ankylosing spondylitis or in good health (not recorded which). The chain recombines TRBV27 with TRBJ2-2, with D possibly TRBD1 on 6 matching bases. CDR3 sequence reads: CASSLSQGATGELFF. The CDR3 DNA is TGTGCCAGCAGTTTATCACAGGGTGCCACCGGGGAGCTGTTTTTT.